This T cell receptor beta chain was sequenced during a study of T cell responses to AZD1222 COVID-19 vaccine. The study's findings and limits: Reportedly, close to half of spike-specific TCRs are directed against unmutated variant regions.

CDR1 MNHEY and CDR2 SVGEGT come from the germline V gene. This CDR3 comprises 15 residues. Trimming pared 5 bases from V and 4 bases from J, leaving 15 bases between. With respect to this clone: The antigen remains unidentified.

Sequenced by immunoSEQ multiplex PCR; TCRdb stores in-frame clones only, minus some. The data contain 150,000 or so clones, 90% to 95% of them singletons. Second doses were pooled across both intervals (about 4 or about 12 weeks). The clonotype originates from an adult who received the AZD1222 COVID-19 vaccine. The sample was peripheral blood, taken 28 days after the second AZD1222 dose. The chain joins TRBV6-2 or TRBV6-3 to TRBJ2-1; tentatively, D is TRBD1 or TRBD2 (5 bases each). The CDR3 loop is CASSQLRDQYNEQFF. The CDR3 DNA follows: TGTGCCAGCAGTCAACTAAGGGACCAGTACAATGAGCAGTTCTTC.